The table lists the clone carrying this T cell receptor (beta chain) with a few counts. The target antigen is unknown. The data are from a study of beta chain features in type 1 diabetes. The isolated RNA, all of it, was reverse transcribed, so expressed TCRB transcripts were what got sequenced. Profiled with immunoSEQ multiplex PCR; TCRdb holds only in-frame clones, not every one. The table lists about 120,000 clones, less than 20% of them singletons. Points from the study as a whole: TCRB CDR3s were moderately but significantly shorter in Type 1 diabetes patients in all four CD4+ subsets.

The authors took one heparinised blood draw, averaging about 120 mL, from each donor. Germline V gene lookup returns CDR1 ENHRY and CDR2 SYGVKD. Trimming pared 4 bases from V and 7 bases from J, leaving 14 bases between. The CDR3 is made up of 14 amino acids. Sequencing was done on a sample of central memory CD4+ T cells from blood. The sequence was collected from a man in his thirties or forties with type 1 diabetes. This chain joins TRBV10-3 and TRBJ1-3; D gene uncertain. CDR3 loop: CAISVRQESNTIYF. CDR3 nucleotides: TGTGCCATCAGTGTGCGCCAAGAGAGTAACACCATATATTTT.